The 22 T cell receptor beta chains in this list originate from one sample, sequenced in a study of T cell responses to AZD1222 COVID-19 vaccine. Sequenced by immunoSEQ multiplex PCR; TCRdb stores in-frame clones only, minus some. The table shows roughly 120,000 clones, with 92% occurring only once. The source was peripheral blood, collected 28 days after the second AZD1222 dose. These receptors all come from an adult who received the AZD1222 COVID-19 vaccine.

The chain combines TRBV5-4 with TRBJ2-7, with D maybe TRBD1 (6 bases). The V end was cut by 4 bases, the J end by 1 base, with 12 bases between. Germline V gene lookup returns CDR1 SGHNT and CDR2 YYREEE (reference sequence). CDR3 length equals 14 residues. CDR3 loop: CASSHNQGSYEQYF. Written as DNA, the CDR3 is TGTGCCAGCAGCCACAACCAGGGGTCCTACGAGCAGTACTTC.

About this clone itself: One junction end disagrees with the germline gene, perhaps due to a read error. The CDR3 is CASREDRGRANVLTF. Written as DNA, the CDR3 is TGTGCCAGCAGAGAAGACAGGGGACGGGCCAACGTCCTGACTTTC. This rearrangement joins TRBV2 to TRBJ2-6; 8 nucleotides line up with TRBD1. Looked up from germline, CDR1 is SNHLY and CDR2 is FYNNEI. The CDR3 is 15 amino acids.

The CDR3 spells CASSLGFGGAGGYTF. DNA for the CDR3: TGCGCCAGCAGCTTGGGATTCGGGGGCGCGGGTGGCTACACCTTC. This rearrangement joins TRBV5-1 to TRBJ1-2, with D tentatively TRBD1 (6 bases). The ends were cut back, 0 bases at V and 7 bases at J, with 16 bases in the middle. The CDR3 spans 15 residues. Germline CDR1 is SGHRS and CDR2 is YFSETQ.

The chain uses TRBV28 and TRBJ1-6; D unresolved. CDR1 is MDHEN and CDR2 is SYDVKM in the germline V gene. V was shortened by 0 bases and J by 10 bases, with 13 bases between the two germline ends. The CDR3 totals 15 residues. Here the CDR3 reads CASSLWAVGVSPLHF. The DNA for the CDR3 is TGTGCCAGCAGTTTATGGGCGGTCGGGGTGTCACCCCTCCACTTT.

This chain joins TRBV28 and TRBJ2-2; 9 bases are a match to TRBD1. With 5 bases clipped from V and 6 bases from J, the junction kept 7 bases outside the gene matches. Germline values: CDR1 MDHEN, CDR2 SYDVKM. The CDR3 has 15 residues. CDR3: CASSPVDRGSGELFF. In nucleotides, the CDR3 is TGTGCCAGCAGTCCCGTGGACAGGGGTTCCGGGGAGCTGTTTTTT. Looking up the rest from reference TRBV28 and TRBJ2-2 gives the full variable domain: DVKVTQSSRYLVKRTGEKVFLECVQDMDHENMFWYRQDPGLGLRLIYFSYDVKMKEKGDIPEGYSVSREKKERFSLILESASTNQTSMYLCASSPVDRGSGELFFGEGSRLTVL.

The V call is TRBV28, the J call TRBJ2-1; D not certain. Trimming removed 2 bases at V and 7 bases at J, with 12 bases between. Germline V gene lookup returns CDR1 MDHEN and CDR2 SYDVKM. CDR3 length equals 14 residues. CDR3 nucleotide sequence: TGTGCCAGCAGTTTAATGTTCTCTCAAAATGAGCAGTTCTTC. Translated, it gives CASSLMFSQNEQFF.

V and J are TRBV7-9 and TRBJ1-4; 7 nucleotides align to TRBD1. CDR1 is SEHNR and CDR2 is FQNEAQ in the germline V gene (reference sequence). Trimming cost V 3 bases and J 6 bases; bases outside gene matches: 4. The CDR3 sequence is 14 residues long. The CDR3 DNA reads TGTGCCAGCAGCTTGGCAGGGGGAGATGAAAAACTGTTTTTT. Protein sequence: CASSLAGGDEKLFF.

The table lists this clone with a few counts. This chain links TRBV7-8 with TRBJ2-5, with 14 bases matching TRBD2. The CDR3 totals 16 residues. Germline CDR1 SGHVS, CDR2 FQNEAQ. Unmatched junction bases numbered 2, after V lost 4 bases and J lost 1 base. CDR3 nucleotides: TGTGCCAGCAGCTGGGGGACTAGCGGGGGCCAAGAGACCCAGTACTTC. This codes for CASSWGTSGGQETQYF.

The rearrangement links TRBV6-1 to TRBJ1-5, with a possible D match to TRBD1 (6 bases). This CDR3 comprises 16 residues. Between the trimmed V and J ends, which lost 2 bases and 10 bases, there was a span of 21 bases. Per germline, CDR1 MNHNS and CDR2 SASEGT. The CDR3 bases are TGTGCCAGCAGTGAATTCAACAGGGCTACAGGACGACCCCAGCATTTT. This codes for CASSEFNRATGRPQHF.

This clone has only one observation. The CDR3 coding sequence is TGTGCCAGCAGCGGGGACAGGGGACCCAGGGAGCAGTACTTC. Translating gives CASSGDRGPREQYF. The chain has TRBV6-5 and TRBJ2-7; 10 nucleotides match TRBD1. Germline assignment: CDR1 MNHEY and CDR2 SVGAGI. V trimming: 6 bases; J trimming: 7 bases; junction bases outside the gene matches: 9. CDR3 length: 14 amino acids.

V and J are TRBV6-6 and TRBJ1-5; D is uncertain. The V gene lost 6 bases and the J gene lost 11 bases, with 11 bases spanning the gap. The CDR3 totals 11 residues. Germline V gene data show CDR1 as MNHNY and CDR2 as SVGAGI (reference sequence). The CDR3 here is CASSPSMAQHF. CDR3 nucleotides: TGTGCCAGCAGCCCGTCTATGGCCCAGCATTTT.

CDR3 amino acids: CASSNLGANQETQYF. The CDR3 DNA sequence: TGTGCCAGCAGCAACCTAGGGGCGAACCAAGAGACCCAGTACTTC. The genes are TRBV7-2 and TRBJ2-5; TRBD1 might be the D (5 bases). CDR3 length equals 15 residues. From germline, CDR1 is SGHTA and CDR2 FQGNSA. The V gene lost 5 bases and the J gene lost 0 bases, with 13 bases spanning the gap.

The V gene is TRBV10-1, the J gene TRBJ2-5; 11 bases map to TRBD2. Per the germline V gene, CDR1 is WNHNN and CDR2 is SYGVQD (reference sequence). The CDR3 is 14 residues long. Trimming cost V 8 bases and J 4 bases; bases outside gene matches: 6. CDR3 in amino acids: CASRFLAGGETQYF. CDR3 sequence (DNA): TGCGCCAGCCGTTTCCTAGCGGGAGGAGAGACCCAGTACTTC.

The CDR3 sequence is CASSYYEDNEQFF. CDR3 bases: TGTGCCAGCAGTTATTACGAGGACAATGAGCAGTTCTTC. The rearrangement links TRBV6-5 to TRBJ2-1; D ambiguous. Germline V gene lookup returns CDR1 MNHEY and CDR2 SVGAGI. Trimming pared 3 bases from V and 5 bases from J, leaving 8 bases between. This CDR3 spans 13 amino acids.

The rearrangement links TRBV5-5 to TRBJ2-5, with 7 positions matching TRBD1. This CDR3 is 14 amino acids long. V lost 3 bases and J lost 2; bases outside the gene matches: 4. The germline V gene has CDR1 SGHKS and CDR2 YYEKEE (reference sequence). The CDR3 here is CASSSGQVQETQYF. In nucleotides, the CDR3 is TGTGCCAGCAGCTCCGGACAGGTACAAGAGACCCAGTACTTC.

The chain carries TRBV5-1 and TRBJ1-2; possibly TRBD1 for D (6 bases). V lost 3 bases and J 4 bases, leaving 10 bases between the germline ends. Germline CDR1 reads SGHRS; CDR2 reads YFSETQ. This CDR3 region has 13 residues. CDR3 amino acids: CASSSGTTYGYTF. Here the CDR3 DNA reads TGCGCCAGCAGCTCCGGGACAACCTATGGCTACACCTTC.

The chain employs TRBV6-4 and TRBJ2-1, with D perhaps TRBD1 or TRBD2 (5 bases each). This CDR3 has 16 residues. The V end lost 5 bases, the J end lost 2 bases, and 16 bases lay between the germline ends. The germline gives CDR1 MRHNA, CDR2 SNTAGT. The CDR3 here is CASSPRGLRTYNEQFF. The CDR3 nucleotides read TGTGCCAGCAGTCCTCGGGGCCTAAGAACCTACAATGAGCAGTTCTTC.

This clone was found once. The rearrangement uses TRBV19 and TRBJ2-3, with D unresolved. Germline CDR1 is LNHDA and CDR2 is SQIVND (reference sequence). This CDR3 spans 15 amino acids. The V end was cut by 7 bases, the J end by 1 base, with 15 bases between. In nucleotides, the CDR3 is TGTGCCAGTACCCAAGGACGGAAGGGCACAGATACGCAGTATTTT. Its translation is CASTQGRKGTDTQYF. The full variable domain, in which reference TRBV19 and TRBJ2-3 provide the parts outside the CDR3, is DGGITQSPKYLFRKEGQNVTLSCEQNLNHDAMYWYRQDPGQGLRLIYYSQIVNDFQKGDIAEGYSVSREKKESFPLTVTSAQKNPTAFYLCASTQGRKGTDTQYFGPGTRLTVL.

The chain couples TRBV21-1 to TRBJ2-7; the table calls TRBD1, which could not be checked here. TRBV21-1 is a recognized pseudogene. The CDR3 spans 17 residues. The CDR3, as DNA: TGTGCCAGCAGCAAAGGGGGGACAGGGTTTTGCTCCTACGAGCAGTACTTC. This sequence encodes CASSKGGTGFCSYEQYF.

This chain connects TRBV6-5 to TRBJ1-2; possible D gene TRBD1, 5 bases. Germline V gene lookup returns CDR1 MNHEY and CDR2 SVGAGI. This CDR3 contains 14 residues. V was shortened by 3 bases and J by 4 bases, with 12 bases between the two germline ends. This CDR3 is CASSYSTASYGYTF. CDR3 in DNA: TGTGCCAGCAGTTATTCGACAGCGAGCTATGGCTACACCTTC.

This sequence joins TRBV28 and TRBJ2-1; D call uncertain. V shed 6 bases and J shed 7 bases, with 10 bases lying between them. Germline-derived CDR1 and CDR2 are MDHEN and SYDVKM. CDR3 length equals 12 residues. Written as DNA, the CDR3 is TGTGCCAGCAGCTCAATTGGGAATGAGCAGTTCTTC. Translation gives CASSSIGNEQFF.

The chain is built from TRBV10-3 and TRBJ1-3, with 8 bases that match TRBD1. V shed 5 bases and J 2 bases; nucleotides not matched to a gene: 2. The CDR3 is 14 amino acids. CDR1 is ENHRY, CDR2 SYGVKD, per germline. Here the CDR3 DNA reads TGTGCCATCAGTCCAGGGGGCCCTGGAAACACCATATATTTT. Translated: CAISPGGPGNTIYF.